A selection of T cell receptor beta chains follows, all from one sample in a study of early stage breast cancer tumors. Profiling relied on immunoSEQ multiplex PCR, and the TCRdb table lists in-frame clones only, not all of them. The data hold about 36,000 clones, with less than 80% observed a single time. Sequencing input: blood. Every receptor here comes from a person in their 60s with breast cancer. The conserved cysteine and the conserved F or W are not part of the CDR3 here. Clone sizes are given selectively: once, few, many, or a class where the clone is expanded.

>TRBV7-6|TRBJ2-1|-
ASSLFGGDNEQF
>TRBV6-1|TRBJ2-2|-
AARDGNTGELF
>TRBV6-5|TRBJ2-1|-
ASWGVRQF
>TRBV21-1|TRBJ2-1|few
ASSPQGTAGFNEQF
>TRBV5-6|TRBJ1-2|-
ASSSGATGVGYT
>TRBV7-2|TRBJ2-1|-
ASSAKGLAGREQF
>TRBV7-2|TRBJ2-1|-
ASSSIAEGDEQF
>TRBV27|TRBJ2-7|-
ASSTSDPPYEQY
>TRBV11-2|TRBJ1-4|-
ASSLGQGSDTLRVKLF
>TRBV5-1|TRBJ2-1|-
ASSLAIPAHEQF
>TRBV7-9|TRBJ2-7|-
ASSRRRGQGLYEQY
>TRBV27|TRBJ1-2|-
ASSPLTPYYGYT
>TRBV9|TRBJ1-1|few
ASSVGTGFTEAF
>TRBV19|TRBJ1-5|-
ASSILSGRGNQPQH
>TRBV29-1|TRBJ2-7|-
SAYQRGGFEQY
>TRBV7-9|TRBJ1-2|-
ASSSGGRLAGYT
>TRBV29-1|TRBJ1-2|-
SVDRPRDGGYGYI
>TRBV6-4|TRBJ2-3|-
ASSPSGGSTDTQY
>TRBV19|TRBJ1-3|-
ASRTGNTIY
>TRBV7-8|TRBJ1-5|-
ASSPDRAQPQH
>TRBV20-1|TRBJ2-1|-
SVTTINEQF
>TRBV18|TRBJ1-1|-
ASSPREVPEAF
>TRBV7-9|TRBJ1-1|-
ASSWGGGSTEAF
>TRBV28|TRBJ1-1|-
ASSGVMYSTEAF
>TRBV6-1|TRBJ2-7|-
ASSPAPSYEQY
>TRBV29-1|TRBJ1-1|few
SVEEGGLGTEAF
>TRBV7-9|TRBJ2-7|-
ASSLWGADEQY
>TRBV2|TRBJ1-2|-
ASSPDSLANYGYT
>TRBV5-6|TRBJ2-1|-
ASSGGLAGGRWV
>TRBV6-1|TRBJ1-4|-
ASSARLGAATNEKLF
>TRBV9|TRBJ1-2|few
ASSLESGSAGYT
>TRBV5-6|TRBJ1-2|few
ASSSRVGYT
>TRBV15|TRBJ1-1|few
ATSRVTGPNTEAF
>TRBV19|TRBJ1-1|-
ASSSPGPLGAF
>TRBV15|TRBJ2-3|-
ATSRAQREGTDTQY
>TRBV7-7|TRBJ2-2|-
AAKSRTGELF
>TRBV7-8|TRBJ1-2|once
ASSLVRTGGDRYGYT